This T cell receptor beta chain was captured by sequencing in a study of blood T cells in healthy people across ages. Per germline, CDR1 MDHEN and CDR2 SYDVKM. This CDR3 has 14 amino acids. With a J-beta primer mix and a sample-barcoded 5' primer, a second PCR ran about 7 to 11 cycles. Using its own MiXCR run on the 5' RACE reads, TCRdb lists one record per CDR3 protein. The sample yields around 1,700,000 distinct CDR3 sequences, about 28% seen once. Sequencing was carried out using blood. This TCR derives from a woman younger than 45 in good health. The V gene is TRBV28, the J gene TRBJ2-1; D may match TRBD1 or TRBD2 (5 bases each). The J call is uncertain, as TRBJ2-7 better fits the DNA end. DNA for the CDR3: TGTGCCAGCAGTCCATCGACAGACTACAATGAGCAGTACTTC. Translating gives CASSPSTDYNEQYF.